The T cell receptor beta chain described here comes from a study of CD8 T cells in Susac syndrome. The study's findings and limits: The TCR sequencing and HLA analysis in the study involved a relatively small number of individuals, as the study acknowledged.

Note on this clonotype: The antigen is undetermined.

CD8+ and CD4+ T cells from blood underwent TCR beta sequencing, which was carried out in a high-throughput format. Negative isolation was applied to CD8+ and CD4+ T cells, and FACS enrichment was applied to TEMRA cells. Reverse transcription of about 0.5 to 1 ug RNA used random hexamers. Amplification of the TCR beta CDR3 was carried out by immunoSEQ multiplex PCR, which spanned a total of 54 Vbeta and 13 Jbeta segments. TCRdb itself ran the immunoSEQ multiplex PCR reads through MiXCR, one entry per CDR3 protein. The repertoire includes about 280,000 distinct CDR3 sequences, approximately 85% of them detected once, and approximately 0.11% sits in the top ten. The material sequenced was CD8+ T cells from PBMCs. The clonotype comes from a human donor with multiple sclerosis.

In nucleotides, the CDR3 is TGTGCCAGCGGAATGCACGAGCAGTACTTC. This codes for CASGMHEQYF. This chain uses TRBV25-1 with TRBJ2-7; the D is unclear. The CDR3 runs to 10 residues. Trimming stripped 8 bases from V and 5 bases from J, with 7 bases between. The germline V gene has CDR1 MGHDK and CDR2 SYGVNS.